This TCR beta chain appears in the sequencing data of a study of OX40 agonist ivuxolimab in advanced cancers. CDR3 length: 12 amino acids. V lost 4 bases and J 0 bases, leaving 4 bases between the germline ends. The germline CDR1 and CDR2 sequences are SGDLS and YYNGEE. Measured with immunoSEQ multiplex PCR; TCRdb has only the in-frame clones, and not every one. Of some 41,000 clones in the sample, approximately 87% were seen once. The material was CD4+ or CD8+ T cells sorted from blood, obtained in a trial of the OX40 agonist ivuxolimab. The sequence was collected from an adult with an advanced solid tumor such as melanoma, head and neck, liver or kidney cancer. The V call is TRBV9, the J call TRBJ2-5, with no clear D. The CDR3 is CASSPYQETQYF. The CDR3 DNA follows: TGTGCCAGCAGCCCATACCAAGAGACCCAGTACTTC.